Listed below are T cell receptor beta chains from one sample, sequenced in a study of neurological immune-mediated disorders. One entry per CDR3 protein results from TCRdb running MiXCR on the 5' RACE reads. The sample contains roughly 60,000 distinct CDR3 sequences, about 4.2% of which appear only once. Material for sequencing was CD4+ T cells from blood. The source of these receptors is a woman in her forties with multiple sclerosis. The CDR3 runs from the conserved cysteine through the conserved F or W. D genes are given only for firm matches. Clone sizes are shown as once, few, many, or a class for an expanded clone.

>TRBV20-1|many|TRBJ2-7|.
TGCAGTGCTGTCGACAGTGGGTACGAGCAGTACTTC
CSAVDSGYEQYF
>TRBV7-6|many|TRBJ1-1|.
TGTGCCAGCAGCACCGGGGGGTTGGGAAAAAGGACCCCTGAAGCTTTCTTT
CASSTGGLGKRTPEAFF
>TRBV4-1|many|TRBJ1-5|TRBD1
TGCGCCAGCAGCCAGACCGGGACAGGGGAATATCAGCCCCAGCATTTT
CASSQTGTGEYQPQHF
>TRBV5-1|many|TRBJ2-7|TRBD1
TGCGCCAGCAGAGGGACAGGGTCCTACGAGCAGTACTTC
CASRGTGSYEQYF
>TRBV10-3|many|TRBJ2-1|.
TGTGCCATCAGTGAGCCCCGGAGGGGGGGGGATGAGCAGTTCTTC
CAISEPRRGGDEQFF
>TRBV11-2|many|TRBJ2-5|.
TGTGCCAGCAGCTTGGAGGGGAAGGAGACCCAGTACTTC
CASSLEGKETQYF
>TRBV20-1|many|TRBJ1-1|.
TGCAGTGCTAGTAAGGACGGTATGAACACTGAAGCTTTCTTT
CSASKDGMNTEAFF
>TRBV7-2|many|TRBJ1-6|TRBD1
TGTGCCAGCAGCGGGACAGGGGGCTTATCACCCCTCCACTTT
CASSGTGGLSPLHF
>TRBV5-1|many|TRBJ1-1|TRBD1
TGCGCCAGCAGCTTGGGACAGGGGGCTGAAGCTTTCTTT
CASSLGQGAEAFF
>TRBV5-1|many|TRBJ2-2|TRBD1
TGCGCCAGCAGCCGGGACAGGGTAAACACCGGGGAGCTGTTTTTT
CASSRDRVNTGELFF
>TRBV5-1|many|TRBJ1-5|.
TGCGCCAGCAGCTTGGACGGGGGACACAATCAGCCCCAGCATTTT
CASSLDGGHNQPQHF
>TRBV5-1|many|TRBJ2-5|TRBD2
TGCGCCAGCAGCTTGAGACTAGCGGGGAGTGAGACCCAGTACTTC
CASSLRLAGSETQYF
>TRBV11-2|many|TRBJ2-5|.
TGTGCCAGCAGCTATCCGGGTACCCGAGGAGAGACCCAGTACTTC
CASSYPGTRGETQYF
>TRBV10-3|many|TRBJ2-1|.
TGTGCCATCAGTGAGAACTACCGTAATGAGCAGTTCTTC
CAISENYRNEQFF
>TRBV10-3|many|TRBJ1-5|TRBD1
TGTGCCATCAGTACTGACAGGGGGGGACAGCCCCAGCATTTT
CAISTDRGGQPQHF
>TRBV5-1|many|TRBJ1-5|.
TGCGCCAGCAGCAGGACAGTAGATCAGCCCCAGCATTTT
CASSRTVDQPQHF
>TRBV30|many|TRBJ1-1|.
TGTGCCTGGAGTGCGTTCACTGAAGCTTTCTTT
CAWSAFTEAFF
>TRBV6-1|many|TRBJ2-2|.
TGTGCCAGCAGTTTGAACAGGGTCTTAAGAACCGGGGAGCTGTTTTTT
CASSLNRVLRTGELFF
>TRBV7-9|many|TRBJ1-1|.
TGTGCCAGCAGGTCGTCCACAGACACTGAAGCTTTCTTT
CASRSSTDTEAFF
>TRBV5-4|many|TRBJ2-5|TRBD1
TGTGCCAGCAGGCCGACAGGGGGAGAGACCCAGTACTTC
CASRPTGGETQYF
>TRBV7-9|many|TRBJ2-1|.
TGTGCCAGCAGCTTCCTTAGCACCGGTGAGCAGTTCTTC
CASSFLSTGEQFF
>TRBV20-1|many|TRBJ2-3|.
TGCAGTATTAGGGGGTCGCGGGGAGATACGCAGTATTTT
CSIRGSRGDTQYF
>TRBV4-1|many|TRBJ1-2|.
TGCGCCAGCAGCCCGGGGACCGCACCTCACCGCTATGGCTACACCTTC
CASSPGTAPHRYGYTF
>TRBV12-3/TRBV12-4|many|TRBJ1-5|TRBD1
TGTGCCAGCAGTTACCGGGACAGGGGGAGGGATCAGCCCCAGCATTTT
CASSYRDRGRDQPQHF
>TRBV6-6|many|TRBJ1-6|.
TGTGCCAGCACCCCCCCAGGGAGCGGTGCACCCCTCCACTTT
CASTPPGSGAPLHF